The T cell receptor (beta chain) described here comes from a study of persistence of HIV-infected CD4 T cells. Study at large: Anti-CD3/anti-CD28 stimulation activated a higher proportion of cells than antigen stimulation, with lower memory fraction.

Sequencing used immunoSEQ version 4 in survey mode. Method: immunoSEQ multiplex PCR; TCRdb's copy keeps in-frame clones and lacks some. The sample holds about 45,000 clones, about 85% seen once. On this clone: Its antigen is unknown.

Nonspecific anti-CD3/anti-CD28 bead stimulation represents the broad CD4+ T cell repertoire. Sorting selected CD4+ T cells upregulating both CD40 ligand and CD69. Plasma HIV-1 RNA stayed below 50 copies/mL for at least 4 years. V shed 1 base and J shed 1 base, with 7 bases lying between them. In germline, CDR1 is LGHDT, CDR2 YNNKEL (reference sequence). CDR3 size: 14 residues. The chain couples TRBV3-1 (or the pseudogene TRBV3-2) to TRBJ1-1; D remains ambiguous. The TCR originated in an adult woman with HIV who was CMV-seropositive. The specimen was CD4+ T cells sorted from PBMCs after roughly 18-hour stimulation, collected from a patient who received antiretroviral therapy. The CDR3 sequence is CASSQGGRNTEAFF. The CDR3 DNA sequence: TGTGCCAGCAGCCAAGGTGGGAGGAACACTGAAGCTTTCTTT.